These 5 T cell receptor beta chains were sequenced from one sample in a study of cytomegalovirus exposure and HLA in healthy donors. Amplification used 60 Vbeta primers and 13 Jbeta primers. Libraries were prepared by immunoSEQ multiplex PCR; TCRdb keeps only in-frame clonotypes and omits some of them. The sample shows some 84,000 clones, over 75% of them seen only once. Sequenced sample: PBMCs. These receptors all come from a boy aged 5-17 years in good health and CMV-seronegative.

The chain is built from TRBV6-1 and TRBJ2-1; maybe TRBD1 (5 bases). This CDR3 contains 15 residues. Germline lookup yields CDR1 MNHNS and CDR2 SASEGT. The V and J ends lost 3 bases and 10 bases respectively, with 19 bases between them. In DNA form, the CDR3 reads TGTGCCAGCAGTGAGTCACAGGTACGGGCGAAAGAGCAGTTCTTC. It yields the protein CASSESQVRAKEQFF.

The genes are TRBV4-3 and TRBJ1-1; 7 bases match TRBD1. CDR1 is LGHNA and CDR2 is YSLEER in the germline V gene. The V and J ends lost 2 bases and 1 base, in that order; junction bases with no gene match: 4. This CDR3 has 15 amino acids. Here the CDR3 DNA reads TGCGCCAGCAGCCAACCGGGACAGAAGAACACTGAAGCTTTCTTT. Amino acid sequence: CASSQPGQKNTEAFF.

The chain is built from TRBV25-1 and TRBJ1-6, with 11 positions matching TRBD1. The CDR3 covers 15 residues. The germline V gene encodes CDR1 MGHDK and CDR2 SYGVNS. V lost 2 bases and J lost 10; bases outside the gene matches: 4. The CDR3 reads CASSEGGQGASPLHF. CDR3 sequence (DNA): TGTGCCAGCAGTGAAGGTGGACAGGGGGCCTCACCCCTCCACTTT.

The CDR3 DNA reads as TGCAGTGCTAGAGAGAGGAACGAGCAGTACTTC. It encodes CSARERNEQYF. The chain recombines TRBV20-1 with TRBJ2-7; D is unclear. Between the trimmed V and J ends, which lost 0 bases and 5 bases, there was a span of 5 bases. The CDR3 has 11 residues. Germline V gene sequence: CDR1 DFQATT, CDR2 SNEGSKA (reference sequence).

V gene TRBV6-5 combines with J gene TRBJ2-5, with D possibly being TRBD1 (5 bases). This CDR3 has 15 amino acids. V was shortened by 6 bases and J by 5 bases, with 19 bases between the two germline ends. CDR1 is MNHEY, CDR2 SVGAGI, per germline. In DNA, the CDR3 is TGTGCCAGCAGCTCAGGGTTTAACTCGGCGGAGACCCAGTACTTC. Amino acids: CASSSGFNSAETQYF.